Listed below are T cell receptor beta chains from one sample, sequenced in a study of T cells in Graves' hyperthyroidism and ophthalmopathy. Each CDR3 protein gets one entry after TCRdb re-called the multiplex PCR reads with MiXCR. This sample has about 740,000 distinct CDR3 sequences; approximately 14% occur once, and the top ten carry more than 8.5%. The sample comprised blood. The receptors here all came from a woman aged 18-29 years with Graves' hyperthyroidism. The CDR3 runs from the conserved cysteine through the conserved F or W. A D gene is named only where the DNA matches it firmly. Size tells how often a clone was seen (once, few, many) or the class of an expanded clone, and some rows leave it out.

V	D	size	J	DNA	CDR3
TRBV20-1	TRBD2	many	TRBJ2-7	TGCAGTGCTTCCCCCGCTTGGACTAGCGGGGCGCCTTACGAGCAGTACTTC	CSASPAWTSGAPYEQYF
TRBV30	-	few	TRBJ1-6	TGTGCCTGGAGTGTAGGGGACCGCATCCCGGGGTCACCCCTCCACTTT	CAWSVGDRIPGSPLHF
TRBV6-1	-	few	TRBJ2-6	TGTGCCAGCAGCCCCATGTTCTCTGGGGCCAACGTCCTGACTTTC	CASSPMFSGANVLTF
TRBV28	TRBD1	-	TRBJ1-2	TGTGCCAGCACCCAGGGGGACAGGGGCATAAATGGCTACACCTTC	CASTQGDRGINGYTF
TRBV5-8	TRBD2	-	TRBJ2-5	TGTGCCAGCAGCCCGGCGGGAGGGACGTTCCAAGAGACCCAGTACTTC	CASSPAGGTFQETQYF
TRBV28	TRBD2	many	TRBJ2-1	TGTGCCAGCAGTTCACTAGCGGGAGGATTCTCCTACAATGAGCAGTTCTTC	CASSSLAGGFSYNEQFF
TRBV11-2	TRBD2	-	TRBJ2-1	TGTGCCAGCAGCTTTGTTGTGCGACTAGCGGGATTGAGTGAGCAGTTCTTC	CASSFVVRLAGLSEQFF
TRBV29-1	TRBD2	-	TRBJ2-3	TGCAGCGTTGACTCTAGACTAGCGGGAGTAGCAGATACGCAGTATTTT	CSVDSRLAGVADTQYF
TRBV19	TRBD2	-	TRBJ2-3	TGTGCCAGTGGTATGGATCGACTAGCGGCCACAGATACGCAGTATTTT	CASGMDRLAATDTQYF
TRBV5-6	-	-	TRBJ2-2	TGTGCCAGCAGCTGGACGGTGACCGGGGAGCTGTTTTTT	CASSWTVTGELFF
TRBV6-6	-	many	TRBJ1-1	TGTGCCAGCAGTTACTCAGGGGGGGCTGAAGCTTTCTTT	CASSYSGGAEAFF
TRBV9	TRBD2	few	TRBJ2-1	TGTGCCAGCAGCGTAGCTGGCAGCGGGGGGGCCGATGAGCAGTTCTTC	CASSVAGSGGADEQFF
TRBV20-1	-	-	TRBJ1-1	TGCAGTGCTGCCCCCCTGAACACTGAAGCTTTCTTT	CSAAPLNTEAFF
TRBV7-2	TRBD2	few	TRBJ2-5	TGTGCCAGCAGGCTGCGGGGGGGGACTAGCGGGAGTCGAGAGACCCAGTACTTC	CASRLRGGTSGSRETQYF
TRBV5-5	TRBD2	-	TRBJ2-2	TGTGCCAGCAGCTCGCAAACCCGACTAGCGGGGAACACCGGGGAGCTGTTTTTT	CASSSQTRLAGNTGELFF
TRBV2	TRBD2	many	TRBJ2-7	TGTGCCAGCAGTGAAAATGCGGGAGAGGGATACGAGCAGTACTTC	CASSENAGEGYEQYF
TRBV18	TRBD1	many	TRBJ2-5	TGTGCCAGCTCGCGAGGGACAGGGGGCCAAGAGACCCAGTACTTC	CASSRGTGGQETQYF
TRBV7-9	TRBD2	few	TRBJ2-7	TGTGCCAGCAGCCCAGGGGTAGGAGCGGGAGTTTCCTACGAGCAGTACTTC	CASSPGVGAGVSYEQYF
TRBV20-1	-	-	TRBJ2-5	TGCAGTGCTACCTCCACGTACTTC	CSATSTYF
TRBV18	TRBD1	many	TRBJ1-2	TGTGCCAGCTCACCTCCAGAATTGGGACAGGCAATCTATGGCTACACCTTC	CASSPPELGQAIYGYTF
TRBV10-1	TRBD2	-	TRBJ2-1	TGCGCCACGGGGACTAGCATCCATGAGCAGTTCTTC	CATGTSIHEQFF
TRBV3-1	TRBD1	many	TRBJ1-5	TGTGCCAGCAGCCGAGGACAGGGTTTGCAGCCCCAGCATTTT	CASSRGQGLQPQHF
TRBV12-3/TRBV12-4	-	few	TRBJ2-1	TGTGCCAGCAGCCGAGGGGTAGGGGAGCAGTTCTTC	CASSRGVGEQFF
TRBV6-5	-	-	TRBJ1-3	TGTGCCAGCAGTTATTACCCCAACAGGAATCGAGACACCATATATTTT	CASSYYPNRNRDTIYF
TRBV10-1	-	-	TRBJ2-7	TGCGCCAGCAGTGGAATGGGGACACCCTACGAGCAGTACTTC	CASSGMGTPYEQYF
TRBV6-5	-	-	TRBJ1-4	TGTGCCAGCAGTTACTCTGGGGGTAGTGAAAAACTGTTTTTT	CASSYSGGSEKLFF
TRBV19	TRBD2	few	TRBJ2-7	TGTGCCAGTAGTATCTCGGGACTAGCGAACTACGAGCAGTACTTC	CASSISGLANYEQYF
TRBV5-1	TRBD1	few	TRBJ1-2	TGCGCCAGCAGCTGGACAGGGAATGGCTACACCTTC	CASSWTGNGYTF
TRBV11-3	TRBD1	many	TRBJ1-5	TGTGCCAGCAGCGAAGGACAGGGGGCGAATCAGCCCCAGCATTTT	CASSEGQGANQPQHF
TRBV27	-	-	TRBJ1-2	TGTGCCAGCAGCCCGTACGGGGTCCCGGGCTACACCTTC	CASSPYGVPGYTF